The 17 T cell receptor beta chains below all came from one sample that was sequenced in a study of neoadjuvant nivolumab and ipilimumab in lung cancer. TCRdb's copy holds only in-frame clones and misses some; the assay was immunoSEQ multiplex PCR. The sample consists of some 13,000 clones, about 94% of them appearing once. The sequencing used peripheral blood, collected after neoadjuvant nivolumab, alone or with ipilimumab, at or shortly before surgery. The receptor set was obtained from an adult with non-small cell lung cancer.

The J gene is TRBJ2-3, the V gene TRBV5-8, with D possibly TRBD1 on 5 matching bases. The CDR3 consists of 12 residues. The V and J ends lost 6 bases and 0 bases respectively, with 5 bases between them. From germline, CDR1 is SGHTS and CDR2 YDEGEE. The CDR3: CASTGSTDTQYF. DNA for the CDR3: TGTGCCAGCACAGGGAGCACAGATACGCAGTATTTT.

This clone came up once. This chain connects TRBV6-1 to TRBJ2-7, with D perhaps assigned TRBD1 or TRBD2 (5 bases each). The ends were cut back, 6 bases at V and 4 bases at J, with 16 bases in the middle. From germline, CDR1 is MNHNS and CDR2 SASEGT. The CDR3 sequence is 14 residues long. CDR3 protein: CASRAGTTKYEQYF. CDR3 nucleotides: TGTGCCAGCAGAGCCGGGACCACAAAGTACGAGCAGTACTTC.

The chain links TRBV5-1 to TRBJ2-7; D might be TRBD1 (5 bases). V lost 4 bases to trimming and J lost 1 base, with 6 bases between them. The CDR3 is 12 residues long. CDR1 is SGHRS and CDR2 is YFSETQ in the germline V gene. In DNA, the CDR3 is TGCGCCAGCAGCGGACAATCCTACGAGCAGTACTTC. Amino acids: CASSGQSYEQYF.

CDR3 bases: TGTGCCAGCTCCTCCAGTTACGAGCAGTACTTC. Residues: CASSSSYEQYF. V is TRBV18 and J is TRBJ2-7, with no clear D. The CDR3 totals 11 residues. CDR1 and CDR2 from the germline V gene are KGHSH and LQKENI. V was shortened by 6 bases and J by 4 bases, with 7 bases between the two germline ends.

The chain is built from TRBV9 and TRBJ2-5; D tentatively fits TRBD1 or TRBD2 (5 bases each). Germline values: CDR1 SGDLS, CDR2 YYNGEE. Trimming pared 4 bases from V and 4 bases from J, leaving 20 bases between. CDR3 length equals 16 residues. The CDR3 is CASSPTLGALGETQYF. The CDR3 DNA reads TGTGCCAGCAGCCCAACCCTCGGGGCTCTAGGAGAGACCCAGTACTTC. Full variable domain (remainder filled in from reference TRBV9 and TRBJ2-5): DSGVTQTPKHLITATGQRVTLRCSPRSGDLSVYWYQQSLDQGLQFLIQYYNGEERAKGNILERFSAQQFPDLHSELNLSSLELGDSALYFCASSPTLGALGETQYFGPGTRLLVL.

The J gene is TRBJ2-3, the V gene TRBV30; no firm D call. Germline V lookup: CDR1 GTSNPN, CDR2 SVGIG (reference sequence). The ends were cut back, 0 bases at V and 4 bases at J, with 8 bases in the middle. The CDR3 contains 13 residues. The CDR3 here is CAWSVSVPDTQYF. The CDR3 nucleotides read TGTGCCTGGAGTGTTTCGGTCCCAGATACGCAGTATTTT.

The chain carries TRBV5-1 and TRBJ2-2, with TRBD2 matching over 10 bases. The V segment lost 4 bases and the J segment 4 bases; nucleotides outside the gene matches: 10. The V gene's germline CDR1 is SGHRS and CDR2 YFSETQ. This CDR3 is 17 amino acids long. Written as DNA, the CDR3 is TGCGCCAGCAGCGGGCACCTAGCGGGGGCGTCCACCGGGGAGCTGTTTTTT. Translating gives CASSGHLAGASTGELFF.

This clone appeared a single time. The gene calls are TRBV4-2 and TRBJ2-7; D unclear. V lost 1 base and J lost 2, with 9 bases in between. This CDR3 region has 14 residues. CDR1 and CDR2 from the germline V gene are LGHNA and YNFKEQ. The CDR3 region is CASSQGQSPYEQYF. For the CDR3, the DNA is TGTGCCAGCAGCCAAGGGCAGTCACCCTACGAGCAGTACTTC.

V gene TRBV5-4 combines with J gene TRBJ1-2; D possibly corresponds to TRBD1 (5 bases). Trimming removed 4 bases from V and 2 bases from J, with 18 bases in between. CDR3 length: 16 amino acids. Germline CDR1 reads SGHNT; CDR2 reads YYREEE (reference sequence). The CDR3 here is CASSPVRGNSNYGYTF. CDR3 coding DNA: TGTGCCAGCAGCCCCGTTAGGGGAAACTCAAACTATGGCTACACCTTC.

The chain links TRBV18 to TRBJ2-5; 8 bases agree with TRBD1. Trimming took 5 bases from V and 5 from J; bases not matched to a gene: 4. The germline V gene encodes CDR1 KGHSH and CDR2 LQKENI. This CDR3 contains 13 residues. The chain's CDR3 is CASSSGGGETQYF. CDR3 in DNA: TGTGCCAGCTCATCAGGGGGCGGCGAGACCCAGTACTTC.

The genes are TRBV14 and TRBJ2-5, with 11 bases aligning to TRBD2. V lost 0 bases to trimming and J lost 4 bases; unmatched junction nucleotides: 10. The CDR3 contains 18 residues. In germline, CDR1 is SGHDN, CDR2 FVKESK. The CDR3 nucleotides are TGTGCCAGCAGCCAAGACCGGTTTCTAGCGGGAGGTGGAGAGACCCAGTACTTC. As protein: CASSQDRFLAGGGETQYF.

This chain uses TRBV4-1 with TRBJ2-7; TRBD2 aligns across 7 bases. After removal of 1 base from V and 5 bases from J, the junction contained 5 bases not matched to a gene. CDR1 MGHRA and CDR2 YSYEKL come from the germline V gene. The CDR3 loop spans 14 amino acids. CDR3 DNA sequence: TGCGCCAGCAGCCAAGTCGGACTAGATGACGAGCAGTACTTC. It is translated as CASSQVGLDDEQYF.

The chain carries TRBV5-1 and TRBJ1-1; D unresolved. Trimming stripped 0 bases from V and 4 bases from J, with 1 base between. This CDR3 has 11 residues. Per the germline V gene, CDR1 is SGHRS and CDR2 is YFSETQ. The CDR3 nucleotides read TGCGCCAGCAGCTTGGGCACTGAAGCTTTCTTT. It encodes CASSLGTEAFF.

The V gene is TRBV7-2, the J gene TRBJ2-1, with 11 bases identical to TRBD2. Germline assignment: CDR1 SGHTA and CDR2 FQGNSA. The CDR3 loop spans 16 amino acids. The trim removed 5 bases at V and 3 bases at J, leaving 6 bases unmatched. CDR3 protein: CASSPTSGVLYNEQFF. CDR3 coding DNA: TGTGCCAGCAGCCCGACTAGCGGGGTACTCTACAATGAGCAGTTCTTC.

The rearrangement uses TRBV7-8 and TRBJ2-5; D possibly corresponds to TRBD2 (5 bases). Trimming left V 0 bases short and J 5 bases short, with 7 bases between. CDR1 SGHVS and CDR2 FQNEAQ come from the germline V gene. The CDR3 is 13 amino acids. The CDR3 region is CASSLARGETQYF. As DNA, the CDR3 is TGTGCCAGCAGCTTAGCCCGAGGGGAGACCCAGTACTTC. Full variable domain (outside the CDR3, taken from reference TRBV7-8 and TRBJ2-5): GAGVSQSPRYKVAKRGQDVALRCDPISGHVSLFWYQQALGQGPEFLTYFQNEAQLDKSGLPSDRFFAERPEGSVSTLKIQRTQQEDSAVYLCASSLARGETQYFGPGTRLLVL.

The chain employs TRBV10-2 and TRBJ1-2; tentatively, D is TRBD1 (6 bases). This CDR3 comprises 14 residues. CDR1 is WSHSY, CDR2 SAAADI, per germline. The ends were cut back, 3 bases at V and 4 bases at J, with 12 bases in the middle. The CDR3 reads CASSEQGEAYGYTF. The CDR3 coding sequence is TGCGCCAGCAGTGAACAGGGAGAGGCCTATGGCTACACCTTC.

The chain joins TRBV10-2 to TRBJ2-7, with D possibly TRBD2 on 5 matching bases. Per the germline V gene, CDR1 is WSHSY and CDR2 is SAAADI. Trimming took 7 bases from V and 6 from J, leaving 16 bases between them. The CDR3 sequence is 13 residues long. The DNA of the CDR3 is TGCGCCAGCAAAAAGACTACCCTAGGCGAGCAGTACTTC. Translating gives CASKKTTLGEQYF.